This entry is about one T cell receptor (beta chain). This sample is part of a study of cytomegalovirus exposure and HLA in healthy donors. The V and J ends lost 4 bases and 2 bases, in that order; junction bases with no gene match: 2. The CDR3 runs 13 residues. Germline lookup yields CDR1 MNHEY and CDR2 SMNVEV (reference sequence). A multiplex PCR was run with 60 Vbeta primers and 13 Jbeta primers. The data were produced by immunoSEQ multiplex PCR, yet TCRdb's version contains in-frame clones alone and is incomplete. Found here are about 130,000 clones; the top ten clones hold approximately 1.9%. The receptor comes from a woman aged 55-70 years in good health and CMV-seronegative. The chain recombines TRBV27 with TRBJ2-7; 7 bases map to TRBD1. Sequenced: PBMCs. CDR3: CASSWTGPYEQYF. In nucleotides, the CDR3 is TGTGCCAGCAGTTGGACAGGACCCTACGAGCAGTACTTC.